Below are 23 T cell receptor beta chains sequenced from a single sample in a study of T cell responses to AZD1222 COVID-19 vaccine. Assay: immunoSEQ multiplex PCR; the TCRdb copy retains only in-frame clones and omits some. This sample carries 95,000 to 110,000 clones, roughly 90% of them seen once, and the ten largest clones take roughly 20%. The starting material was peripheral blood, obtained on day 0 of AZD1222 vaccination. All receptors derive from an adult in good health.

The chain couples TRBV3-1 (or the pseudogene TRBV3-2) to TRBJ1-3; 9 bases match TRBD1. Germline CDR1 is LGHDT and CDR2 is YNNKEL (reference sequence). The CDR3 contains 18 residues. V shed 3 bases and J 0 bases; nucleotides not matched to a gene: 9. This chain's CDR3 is CASSHARDRDFSGNTIYF. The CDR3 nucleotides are TGTGCCAGCAGCCACGCCCGGGACAGGGACTTCTCTGGAAACACCATATATTTT.

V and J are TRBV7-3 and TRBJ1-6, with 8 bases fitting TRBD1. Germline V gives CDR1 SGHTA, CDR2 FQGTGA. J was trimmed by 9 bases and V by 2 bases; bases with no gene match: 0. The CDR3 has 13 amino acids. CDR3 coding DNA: TGTGCCAGCAGCTTAGACAGGGGTTCACCCCTCCACTTT. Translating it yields CASSLDRGSPLHF.

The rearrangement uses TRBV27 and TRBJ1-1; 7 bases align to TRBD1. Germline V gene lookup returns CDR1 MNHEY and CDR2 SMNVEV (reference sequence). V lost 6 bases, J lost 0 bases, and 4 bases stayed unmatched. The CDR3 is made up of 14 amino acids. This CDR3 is CASRQGQMNTEAFF. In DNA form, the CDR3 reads TGTGCCAGCAGGCAGGGACAGATGAACACTGAAGCTTTCTTT.

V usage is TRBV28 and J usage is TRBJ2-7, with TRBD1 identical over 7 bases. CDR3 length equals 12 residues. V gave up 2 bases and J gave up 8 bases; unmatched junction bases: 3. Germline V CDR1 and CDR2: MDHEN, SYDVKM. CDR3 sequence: CASSLDREQQYF. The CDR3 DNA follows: TGTGCCAGCAGTTTAGACAGGGAGCAGCAGTACTTC. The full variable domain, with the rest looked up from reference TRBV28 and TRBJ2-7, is DVKVTQSSRYLVKRTGEKVFLECVQDMDHENMFWYRQDPGLGLRLIYFSYDVKMKEKGDIPEGYSVSREKKERFSLILESASTNQTSMYLCASSLDREQQYFGPGTRLTVT.

As DNA, the CDR3 is TGTGCCAGCACCCAGGGGGGACCCCAGCATTTT. Residues: CASTQGGPQHF. The chain joins TRBV12-3 or TRBV12-4 to TRBJ1-5, with 7 positions matching TRBD1. There are 11 residues in the CDR3. The J segment lost 10 bases and the V segment lost 7 bases, leaving 4 bases of the junction unmatched.

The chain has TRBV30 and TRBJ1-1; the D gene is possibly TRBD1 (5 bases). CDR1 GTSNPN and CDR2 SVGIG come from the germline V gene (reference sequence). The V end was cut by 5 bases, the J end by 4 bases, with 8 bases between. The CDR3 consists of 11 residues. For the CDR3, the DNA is TGTGCCTGGCGTAGGGGCACTGAAGCTTTCTTT. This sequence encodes CAWRRGTEAFF.

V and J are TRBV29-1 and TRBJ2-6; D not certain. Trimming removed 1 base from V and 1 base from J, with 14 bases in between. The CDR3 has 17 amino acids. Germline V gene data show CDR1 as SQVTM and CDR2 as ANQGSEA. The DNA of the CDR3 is TGCAGCGTTGAAGTGGATGATAAGGAGTCTGGGGCCAACGTCCTGACTTTC. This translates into CSVEVDDKESGANVLTF.

The chain's CDR3 is CASSSTGSHTEAFF. The CDR3 region has the DNA TGTGCCAGCAGCTCAACAGGGTCCCACACTGAAGCTTTCTTT. This chain connects TRBV7-3 to TRBJ1-1; tentative D call: TRBD1 (6 bases). Germline-derived CDR1 and CDR2 are SGHTA and FQGTGA. V was trimmed by 4 bases and J by 3 bases, leaving 12 bases between them. The CDR3 sequence is 14 residues long.

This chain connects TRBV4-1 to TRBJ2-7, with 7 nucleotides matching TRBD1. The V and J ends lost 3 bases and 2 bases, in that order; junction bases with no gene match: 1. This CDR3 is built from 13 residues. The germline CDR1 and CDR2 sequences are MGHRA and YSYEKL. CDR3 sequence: CASSHGQAYEQYF. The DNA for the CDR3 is TGCGCCAGCAGCCATGGACAGGCCTACGAGCAGTACTTC.

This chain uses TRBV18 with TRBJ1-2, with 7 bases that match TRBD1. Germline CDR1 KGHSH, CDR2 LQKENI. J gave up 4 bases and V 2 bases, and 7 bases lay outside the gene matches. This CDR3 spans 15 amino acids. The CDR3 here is CASSPEGQRFYGYTF. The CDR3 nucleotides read TGTGCCAGCTCACCAGAGGGACAGCGATTCTATGGCTACACCTTC.

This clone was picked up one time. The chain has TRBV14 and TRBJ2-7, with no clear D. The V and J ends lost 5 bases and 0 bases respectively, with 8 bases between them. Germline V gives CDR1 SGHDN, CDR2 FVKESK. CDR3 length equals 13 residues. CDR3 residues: CASSDQRSYEQYF. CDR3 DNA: TGTGCCAGCAGCGACCAGCGCTCCTACGAGCAGTACTTC.

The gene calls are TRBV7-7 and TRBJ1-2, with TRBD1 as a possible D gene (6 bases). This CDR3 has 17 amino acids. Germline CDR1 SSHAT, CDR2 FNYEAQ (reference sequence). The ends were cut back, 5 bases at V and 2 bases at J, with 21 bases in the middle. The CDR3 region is CASSTLPLDRWNYGYTF. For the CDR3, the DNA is TGTGCCAGCAGCACCCTCCCCTTGGACAGATGGAACTATGGCTACACCTTC.

The DNA for the CDR3 is TGTGCCAGCAGCGTGCAAGGACAGGGTGGGATCTACGAGCAGTACTTC. Protein product: CASSVQGQGGIYEQYF. The rearrangement links TRBV9 to TRBJ2-7; 8 positions match TRBD1. Germline trimming cut 2 bases from V and 3 bases from J; bases unmatched to any gene: 10. This CDR3 is 16 amino acids long. Germline assignment: CDR1 SGDLS and CDR2 YYNGEE.

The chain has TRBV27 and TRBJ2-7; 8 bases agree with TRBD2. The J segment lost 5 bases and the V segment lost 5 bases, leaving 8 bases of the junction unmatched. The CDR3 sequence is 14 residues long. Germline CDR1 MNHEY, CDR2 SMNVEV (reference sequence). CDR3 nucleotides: TGTGCCAGCAGTGCCCGGGGGGGTGGGCACGAGCAGTACTTC. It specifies CASSARGGGHEQYF.

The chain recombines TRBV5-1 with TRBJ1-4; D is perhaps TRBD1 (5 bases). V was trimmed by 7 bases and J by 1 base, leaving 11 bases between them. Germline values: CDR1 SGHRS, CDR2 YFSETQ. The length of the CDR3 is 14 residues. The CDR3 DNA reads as TGCGCCAGCCGGGCGACAGTAACTAATGAAAAACTGTTTTTT. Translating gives CASRATVTNEKLFF.

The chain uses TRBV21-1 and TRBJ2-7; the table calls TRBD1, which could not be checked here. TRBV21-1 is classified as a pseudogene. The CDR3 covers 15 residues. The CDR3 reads CASSNSWASCYEQYF. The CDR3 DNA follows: TGTGCCAGCAGCAACTCCTGGGCCAGCTGCTACGAGCAGTACTTC.

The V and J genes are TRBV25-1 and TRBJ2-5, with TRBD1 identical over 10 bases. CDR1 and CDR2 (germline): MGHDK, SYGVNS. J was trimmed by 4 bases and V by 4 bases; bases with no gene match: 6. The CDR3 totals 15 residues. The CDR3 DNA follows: TGTGCCAGCAGTGGGGACAGGGGCTTCGCAGAGACCCAGTACTTC. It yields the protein CASSGDRGFAETQYF.

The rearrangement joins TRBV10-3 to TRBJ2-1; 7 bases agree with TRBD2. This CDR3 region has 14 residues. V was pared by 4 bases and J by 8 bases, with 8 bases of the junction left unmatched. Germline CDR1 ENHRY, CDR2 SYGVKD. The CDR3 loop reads CAISVTVSGDEQFF. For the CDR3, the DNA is TGTGCCATCAGTGTAACGGTAAGCGGGGATGAGCAGTTCTTC.

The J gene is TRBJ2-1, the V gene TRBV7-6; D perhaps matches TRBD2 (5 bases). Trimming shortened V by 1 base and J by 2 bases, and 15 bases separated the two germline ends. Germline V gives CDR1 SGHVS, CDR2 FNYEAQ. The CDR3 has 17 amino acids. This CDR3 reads CASSLVPGELAYNEQFF. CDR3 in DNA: TGTGCCAGCAGCTTAGTCCCGGGTGAACTAGCCTACAATGAGCAGTTCTTC.

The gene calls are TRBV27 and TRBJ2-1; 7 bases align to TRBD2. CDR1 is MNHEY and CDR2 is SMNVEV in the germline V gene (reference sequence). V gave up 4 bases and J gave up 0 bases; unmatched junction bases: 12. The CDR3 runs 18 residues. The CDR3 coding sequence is TGTGCCAGCAGTTCAAGTGGGGGGGGGATTCGCTCCTACAATGAGCAGTTCTTC. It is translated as CASSSSGGGIRSYNEQFF.

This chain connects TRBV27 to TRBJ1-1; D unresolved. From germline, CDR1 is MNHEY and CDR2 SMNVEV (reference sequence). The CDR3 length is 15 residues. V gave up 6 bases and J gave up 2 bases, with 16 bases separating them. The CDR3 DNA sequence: TGTGCCAGCAGCCTAGGGAAGTCACTAAACACTGAAGCTTTCTTT. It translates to CASSLGKSLNTEAFF.

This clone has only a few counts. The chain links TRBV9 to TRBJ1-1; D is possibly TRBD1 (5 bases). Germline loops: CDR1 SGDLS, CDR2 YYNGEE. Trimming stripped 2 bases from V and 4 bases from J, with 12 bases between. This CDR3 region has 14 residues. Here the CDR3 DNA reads TGTGCCAGCAGCGTGTTAGGAGGGGCCACTGAAGCTTTCTTT. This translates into CASSVLGGATEAFF.

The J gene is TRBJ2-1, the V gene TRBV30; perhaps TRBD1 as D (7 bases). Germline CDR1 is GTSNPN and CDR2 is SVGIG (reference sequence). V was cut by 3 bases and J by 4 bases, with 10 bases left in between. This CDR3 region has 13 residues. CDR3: CAWSRGDYNEQFF. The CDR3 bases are TGTGCCTGGAGCAGGGGGGATTACAATGAGCAGTTCTTC.